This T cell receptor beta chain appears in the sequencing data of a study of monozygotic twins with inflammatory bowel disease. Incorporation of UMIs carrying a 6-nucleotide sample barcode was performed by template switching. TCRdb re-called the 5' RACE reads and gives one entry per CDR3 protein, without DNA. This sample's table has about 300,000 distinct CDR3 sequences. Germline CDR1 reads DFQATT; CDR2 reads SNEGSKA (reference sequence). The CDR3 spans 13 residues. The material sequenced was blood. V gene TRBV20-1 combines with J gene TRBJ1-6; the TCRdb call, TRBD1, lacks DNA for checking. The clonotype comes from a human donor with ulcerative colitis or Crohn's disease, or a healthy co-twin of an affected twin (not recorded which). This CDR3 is CSASLTGDSPLHF.